Listed here are 14 T cell receptor beta chains from one sample, sequenced in a study of OX40 agonist ivuxolimab in advanced cancers. Only in-frame clones appear in the TCRdb table, and some are missing; sequencing was by immunoSEQ multiplex PCR. Here the sample spans approximately 61,000 clones, about 91% being singletons. Material: CD4+ or CD8+ T cells sorted from blood, obtained in a trial of the OX40 agonist ivuxolimab. The receptors derive from an adult with an advanced solid tumor such as melanoma, head and neck, liver or kidney cancer.

V gene TRBV11-2 combines with J gene TRBJ2-7; 7 bases line up with TRBD2. J was trimmed by 3 bases and V by 3 bases; bases with no gene match: 2. Germline CDR1 reads SGHAT; CDR2 reads FQNNGV. This CDR3 spans 13 amino acids. The CDR3 nucleotides read TGTGCCAGCAGCTTTAAGCGGGACTACGAGCAGTACTTC. It is translated as CASSFKRDYEQYF.

The chain uses TRBV29-1 and TRBJ2-1; TRBD1 aligns across 7 bases. The CDR3 is 12 residues long. Germline CDR1 reads SQVTM; CDR2 reads ANQGSEA. Trimming took 7 bases from V and 8 from J; bases not matched to a gene: 8. The CDR3 loop is CSANDRVDEQFF. The CDR3 DNA reads as TGCAGCGCAAACGACAGGGTTGATGAGCAGTTCTTC.

The chain combines TRBV5-4 with TRBJ2-6; D not certain. The CDR3 covers 13 residues. The V and J ends lost 0 bases and 5 bases respectively, with 3 bases between them. From germline, CDR1 is SGHNT and CDR2 YYREEE (reference sequence). This chain's CDR3 is CASSLEWANVLTF. The CDR3, as DNA: TGTGCCAGCAGCTTGGAATGGGCCAACGTCCTGACTTTC.

The V gene is TRBV19, the J gene TRBJ1-5; D possibly corresponds to TRBD1 (6 bases). The CDR3 has 16 residues. V was trimmed by 1 base and J by 4 bases, leaving 14 bases between them. Germline V gene lookup returns CDR1 LNHDA and CDR2 SQIVND (reference sequence). The CDR3 nucleotides are TGTGCCAGTAGTATAGTCAAGGGGCAGGGGAATCAGCCCCAGCATTTT. Translating gives CASSIVKGQGNQPQHF.

The chain combines TRBV28 with TRBJ1-2; 9 nucleotides agree with TRBD1. Trimming took 5 bases from V and 7 from J; bases not matched to a gene: 5. The CDR3 length is 13 residues. Germline CDR1 reads MDHEN; CDR2 reads SYDVKM. This CDR3 is CASSVQGAGGYTF. As DNA, the CDR3 is TGTGCCAGCAGTGTACAGGGGGCGGGTGGCTACACCTTC.

The chain has TRBV7-2 and TRBJ2-2; unclear D gene. The CDR3 consists of 16 residues. In germline, CDR1 is SGHTA, CDR2 FQGNSA. Trimming removed 1 base from V and 1 base from J, with 10 bases in between. This CDR3 is CASSLGTGENTGELFF. In nucleotides, the CDR3 is TGTGCCAGCAGCTTAGGAACGGGCGAGAACACCGGGGAGCTGTTTTTT.

The chain carries TRBV2 and TRBJ2-6; 9 bases are shared with TRBD1. CDR3 size: 18 residues. In germline, CDR1 is SNHLY, CDR2 FYNNEI. The junction had 8 bases not matched to a gene; V was cut back by 3 bases and J by 2 bases. CDR3 DNA sequence: TGTGCCAGCAGTGACCCCAGGCGGACAGGGGCTGGGGCCAACGTCCTGACTTTC. Amino acid sequence: CASSDPRRTGAGANVLTF.

This clone occurred once. This sequence joins TRBV19 and TRBJ2-3; D assignment may be TRBD1 or TRBD2 (6 bases each). V lost 6 bases and J lost 2, with 18 bases in between. CDR1 LNHDA and CDR2 SQIVND come from the germline V gene (reference sequence). CDR3 size: 16 residues. DNA of the CDR3: TGTGCCAGTAGCCCCCAGAGGGGGGCCGTCACAGATACGCAGTATTTT. This translates into CASSPQRGAVTDTQYF.

The gene calls are TRBV4-2 and TRBJ1-6; 7 nucleotides agree with TRBD1. The ends lost 1 base at V and 10 bases at J; junction bases unmatched: 4. The germline CDR1 and CDR2 sequences are LGHNA and YNFKEQ. The CDR3 runs 14 residues. Written as DNA, the CDR3 is TGTGCCAGCAGCCAAGGACAGGGCGGGTCACCCCTCCACTTT. Translating it yields CASSQGQGGSPLHF.

CDR3 loop: CASSLVASGRRNEQFF. The CDR3 DNA reads TGTGCCAGCAGCTTAGTGGCTAGCGGGAGGCGCAATGAGCAGTTCTTC. J is TRBJ2-1 and V is TRBV11-2; 11 bases line up with TRBD2. The CDR3 is 16 residues long. The germline CDR1 and CDR2 sequences are SGHAT and FQNNGV. The junction had 5 bases not matched to a gene; V was cut back by 1 base and J by 6 bases.

This chain uses TRBV7-9 with TRBJ1-1, with 10 bases lining up with TRBD1. The germline V gene has CDR1 SEHNR and CDR2 FQNEAQ (reference sequence). The CDR3 totals 17 residues. Germline trimming cut 5 bases from V and 4 bases from J; bases unmatched to any gene: 13. The DNA for the CDR3 is TGTGCCAGCAGCCCGCCTCGGAGACAGGGGGCGATCACTGAAGCTTTCTTT. It yields the protein CASSPPRRQGAITEAFF.

The chain uses TRBV5-5 and TRBJ2-2; 9 positions agree with TRBD1. J was trimmed by 7 bases and V by 2 bases; bases with no gene match: 6. The CDR3 covers 15 residues. Germline CDR1 and CDR2: SGHKS and YYEKEE (reference sequence). The CDR3 coding sequence is TGTGCCAGCAGCTTCCGGGACAGGGAGTACGGGGAGCTGTTTTTT. Translating gives CASSFRDREYGELFF.

The chain carries TRBV6-5 and TRBJ2-2, with D unresolved. Between the trimmed V and J ends, which lost 6 bases and 0 bases, there was a span of 8 bases. CDR3 size: 14 residues. Germline CDR1 reads MNHEY; CDR2 reads SVGAGI. The CDR3 DNA reads TGTGCCAGCAGGCGACTGGCGAACACCGGGGAGCTGTTTTTT. It yields the protein CASRRLANTGELFF.

This sequence joins TRBV7-9 and TRBJ1-1; D is ambiguous. The germline V gene has CDR1 SEHNR and CDR2 FQNEAQ (reference sequence). This CDR3 has 13 residues. The ends were cut back, 5 bases at V and 1 base at J, with 8 bases in the middle. The CDR3 bases are TGTGCCAGCAGCCGGGCGGGGAACACTGAAGCTTTCTTT. Its translation is CASSRAGNTEAFF. Supplemented by reference TRBV7-9 and TRBJ1-1, the full variable domain reads DTGVSQNPRHKITKRGQNVTFRCDPISEHNRLYWYRQTLGQGPEFLTYFQNEAQLEKSRLLSDRFSAERPKGSFSTLEIQRTEQGDSAMYLCASSRAGNTEAFFGQGTRLTVV.